This TCR beta chain was identified in a study of T cell repertoires in ileal Crohn's disease. For the study at large: Roughly 40% were active smokers at surgery; median disease duration was approximately 8.5 years. The study's findings and limits: Active smokers at surgery had more clonal expansions than non-smokers.

This clone came up once. No antigen is known for it. The repertoire was sequenced with immunoSEQ multiplex PCR; TCRdb's copy has only in-frame clones and lacks some. Of some 14,000 clones listed, 70% are singletons. The source is an adult with Crohn's disease. Sequencing was done on a sample of ileal tissue.

The CDR3 DNA reads as TGTGCCAGCGGCCCGGCGGGATCTGGGGCCAACGTCCTGACTTTC. It is translated as CASGPAGSGANVLTF. The chain uses TRBV9 and TRBJ2-6; maybe TRBD2 (6 bases). The CDR3 contains 15 residues. The V gene lost 7 bases and the J gene lost 1 base, with 12 bases spanning the gap. Germline CDR1 reads SGDLS; CDR2 reads YYNGEE.